Listed here are 10 T cell receptor beta chains from one sample, sequenced in a study of shared clonotypes between healthy human individuals. Sequencing used immunoSEQ multiplex PCR; TCRdb keeps in-frame clones, though not all of them. The profile shows 1 million to 1.2 million clones, approximately 80% of them singletons. The sequencing input was memory CD4+ T cells from PBMCs. Subset meaning: CD45RA-negative fraction. The receptor set was obtained from a man between 18 and 35 years old in good health. Some clones in this sample may be carry-over from other donors' samples.

This chain connects TRBV27 to TRBJ2-1; the D gene is possibly TRBD1 (6 bases). Per germline, CDR1 MNHEY and CDR2 SMNVEV (reference sequence). The CDR3 extends over 15 amino acids. V was trimmed by 5 bases and J by 9 bases, leaving 20 bases between them. The CDR3 sequence is CASSPRWQARGEQFF. DNA of the CDR3: TGTGCCAGCAGTCCTCGTTGGCAGGCCAGGGGTGAGCAGTTCTTC.

The chain combines TRBV5-1 with TRBJ1-1; tentative D call: TRBD1 (5 bases). V was cut by 4 bases and J by 8 bases, with 15 bases left in between. Germline V gives CDR1 SGHRS, CDR2 YFSETQ. The CDR3 has 13 amino acids. The CDR3 coding sequence is TGCGCCAGCAGCCAATCAATAGGGACCGAAGCTTTCTTT. Protein: CASSQSIGTEAFF.

The chain recombines TRBV5-8 with TRBJ1-4; TRBD1 aligns across 8 bases. The V gene's germline CDR1 is SGHTS and CDR2 YDEGEE. This CDR3 is built from 15 residues. V lost 6 bases to trimming and J lost 4 bases; unmatched junction nucleotides: 8. The CDR3 nucleotides are TGTGCCAGCAACCCCAGACAGGGGCATAATGAAAAACTGTTTTTT. The encoded protein is CASNPRQGHNEKLFF. The full variable domain, with the rest looked up from reference TRBV5-8 and TRBJ1-4, is EAGVTQSPTHLIKTRGQQATLRCSPISGHTSVYWYQQALGLGLQFLLWYDEGEERNRGNFPPRFSGRQFPNYSSELNVNALELEDSALYLCASNPRQGHNEKLFFGSGTQLSVL.

This rearrangement joins TRBV11-2 to TRBJ2-5, with 10 bases matching TRBD2. The DNA end is a closer match to TRBJ2-7, so the J assignment may be wrong. The CDR3 is 15 residues long. CDR1 and CDR2 (germline): SGHAT, FQNNGV. The CDR3: CASSTGTSEPYEQYF. CDR3 DNA sequence: TGTGCCAGCAGCACCGGGACTAGCGAGCCCTACGAGCAGTACTTC.

This chain joins TRBV5-1 and TRBJ2-5; 7 bases map to TRBD2. Germline CDR1 and CDR2: SGHRS and YFSETQ. The CDR3 totals 14 residues. With V trimmed by 2 bases and J by 2 bases, 3 bases remained unmatched. CDR3 bases: TGCGCCAGCAGCTTCACTAGCGTACAAGAGACCCAGTACTTC. Its protein product is CASSFTSVQETQYF.

CDR3 sequence (DNA): TGTGCCAGCAGCCCGGCGGACAACCAGTACTTC. Protein sequence: CASSPADNQYF. The chain combines TRBV11-3 with TRBJ2-5; a possible D gene is TRBD1 (5 bases). The CDR3 has 11 amino acids. Per the germline V gene, CDR1 is SGHNT and CDR2 is YENEEA. V shed 5 bases and J shed 10 bases, with 11 bases lying between them.

The rearrangement joins TRBV2 to TRBJ2-5; possibly TRBD1 or TRBD2 for D (5 bases each). Between the trimmed V and J ends, which lost 6 bases and 5 bases, there was a span of 13 bases. The CDR3 loop spans 13 amino acids. Germline CDR1 SNHLY, CDR2 FYNNEI. The CDR3 reads CASRKWGGETQYF. In DNA form, the CDR3 reads TGTGCCAGCAGGAAGTGGGGCGGGGAGACCCAGTACTTC.

The chain uses TRBV9 and TRBJ2-2; 9 bases agree with TRBD2. The CDR3 spans 15 residues. Trimming at V came to 4 bases and at J to 5 bases, leaving 6 bases not matched to a gene. In germline, CDR1 is SGDLS, CDR2 YYNGEE. The DNA for the CDR3 is TGTGCCAGCAGCCCATTAGCGGGAGTTACCGGGGAGCTGTTTTTT. This translates into CASSPLAGVTGELFF.

This clone has only a few counts. V is TRBV19 and J is TRBJ1-1; D may be TRBD1 (6 bases). The CDR3 extends over 15 amino acids. The V gene lost 1 base and the J gene lost 5 bases, with 14 bases spanning the gap. Germline CDR1 LNHDA, CDR2 SQIVND (reference sequence). The CDR3 DNA reads as TGTGCCAGTAGTATAGCTGGAGGAAGGGGGACTGAAGCTTTCTTT. This encodes CASSIAGGRGTEAFF.

Concerning this clone itself: This specimen includes other DNA sequences encoding the same CDR3. The chain carries TRBV27 and TRBJ2-5; TRBD1 aligns across 8 bases. Germline V gene lookup returns CDR1 MNHEY and CDR2 SMNVEV (reference sequence). The ends lost 5 bases at V and 2 bases at J; junction bases unmatched: 4. The length of the CDR3 is 14 residues. This CDR3 is CASSLGTGQETQYF. CDR3 bases: TGTGCCAGCAGTCTCGGGACAGGACAAGAGACCCAGTACTTC.